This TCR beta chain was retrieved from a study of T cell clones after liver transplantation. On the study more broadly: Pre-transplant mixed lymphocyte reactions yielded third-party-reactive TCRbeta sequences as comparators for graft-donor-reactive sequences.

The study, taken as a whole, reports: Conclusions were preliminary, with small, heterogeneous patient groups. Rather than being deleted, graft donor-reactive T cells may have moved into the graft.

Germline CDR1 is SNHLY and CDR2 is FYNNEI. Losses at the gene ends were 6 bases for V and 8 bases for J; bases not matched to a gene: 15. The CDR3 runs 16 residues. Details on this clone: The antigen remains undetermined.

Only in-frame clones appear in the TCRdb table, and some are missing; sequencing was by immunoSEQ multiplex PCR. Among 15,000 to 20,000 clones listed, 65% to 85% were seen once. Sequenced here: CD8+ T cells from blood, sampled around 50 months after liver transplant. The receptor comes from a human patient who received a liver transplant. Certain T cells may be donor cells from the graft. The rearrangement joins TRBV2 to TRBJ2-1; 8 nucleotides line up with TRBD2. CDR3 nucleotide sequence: TGTGCCAGCAGGGAGGCGGCCGGGACTAGGGCCGATGAGCAGTTCTTC. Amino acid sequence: CASREAAGTRADEQFF. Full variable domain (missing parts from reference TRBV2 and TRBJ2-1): EPEVTQTPSHQVTQMGQEVILRCVPISNHLYFYWYRQILGQKVEFLVSFYNNEISEKSEIFDDQFSVERPDGSNFTLKIRSTKLEDSAMYFCASREAAGTRADEQFFGPGTRLTVL.